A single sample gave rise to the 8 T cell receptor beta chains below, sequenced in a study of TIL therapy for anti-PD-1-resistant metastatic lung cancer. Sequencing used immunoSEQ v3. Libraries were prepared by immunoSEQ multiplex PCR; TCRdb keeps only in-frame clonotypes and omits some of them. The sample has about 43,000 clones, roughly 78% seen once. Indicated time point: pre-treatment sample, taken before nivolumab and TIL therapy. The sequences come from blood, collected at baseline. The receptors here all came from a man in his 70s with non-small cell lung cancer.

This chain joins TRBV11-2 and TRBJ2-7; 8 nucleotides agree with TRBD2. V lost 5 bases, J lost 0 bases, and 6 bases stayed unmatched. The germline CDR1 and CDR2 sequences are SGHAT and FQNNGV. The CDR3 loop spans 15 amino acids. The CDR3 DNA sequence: TGTGCCAGCAGCGGGCAGAGCGGGAGCTCCTACGAGCAGTACTTC. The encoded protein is CASSGQSGSSYEQYF.

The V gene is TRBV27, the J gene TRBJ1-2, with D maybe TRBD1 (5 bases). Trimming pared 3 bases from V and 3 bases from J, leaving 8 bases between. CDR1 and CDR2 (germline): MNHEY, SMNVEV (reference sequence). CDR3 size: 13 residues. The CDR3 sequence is CASSLQGDYGYTF. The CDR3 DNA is TGTGCCAGCAGTTTGCAGGGCGACTATGGCTACACCTTC.

The CDR3 is CASSLLGSLDPTDTQYF. The CDR3 region has the DNA TGCGCCAGCAGCTTGCTCGGGAGCCTAGATCCCACAGATACGCAGTATTTT. The genes are TRBV5-1 and TRBJ2-3, with D possibly matching TRBD2 (6 bases). Between the trimmed V and J ends, which lost 1 base and 2 bases, there was a span of 17 bases. This CDR3 region has 17 residues. Germline V gene lookup returns CDR1 SGHRS and CDR2 YFSETQ.

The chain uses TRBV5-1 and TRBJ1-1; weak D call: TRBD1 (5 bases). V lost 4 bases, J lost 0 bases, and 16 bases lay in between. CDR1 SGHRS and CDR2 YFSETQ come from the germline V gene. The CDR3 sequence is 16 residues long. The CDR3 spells CASSPGEAGMNTEAFF. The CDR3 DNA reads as TGCGCCAGCAGCCCGGGGGAGGCAGGCATGAACACTGAAGCTTTCTTT.

The CDR3 reads CASSYNLGSYNEQFF. The CDR3 DNA sequence: TGTGCCAGCAGCTACAACCTCGGCTCCTACAATGAGCAGTTCTTC. The chain uses TRBV7-9 and TRBJ2-1; D unclear. Germline CDR1 is SEHNR and CDR2 is FQNEAQ (reference sequence). CDR3 size: 15 residues. The germline V and J ends were trimmed by 4 bases and 0 bases, with 10 bases remaining between them.

The CDR3 region is CASSQDRTSGNNEQFF. The DNA for the CDR3 is TGCGCCAGCAGCCAAGATCGGACTAGCGGGAACAATGAGCAGTTCTTC. V and J are TRBV4-3 and TRBJ2-1; 12 nucleotides match TRBD2. Per the germline V gene, CDR1 is LGHNA and CDR2 is YSLEER. The length of the CDR3 is 16 residues. V lost 0 bases to trimming and J lost 5 bases; unmatched junction nucleotides: 2.

DNA of the CDR3: TGTGCCAGCAGTTTATCGATGGGGGGGTACAATGAGCAGTTCTTC. As protein: CASSLSMGGYNEQFF. The chain couples TRBV27 to TRBJ2-1, with 7 nucleotides matching TRBD2. CDR3 length equals 15 residues. V was pared by 0 bases and J by 4 bases, with 3 bases of the junction left unmatched. Germline lookup yields CDR1 MNHEY and CDR2 SMNVEV (reference sequence).

The CDR3 nucleotides are TGTGCCAGCAGCCTTTTTCCCGCGGAGGGCAATGAGCAGTTCTTC. Encoded protein: CASSLFPAEGNEQFF. The rearrangement joins TRBV7-3 to TRBJ2-1; perhaps TRBD2 as D (6 bases). V was cut by 5 bases and J by 6 bases, with 17 bases left in between. The CDR3 consists of 15 residues. Looked up from germline, CDR1 is SGHTA and CDR2 is FQGTGA.